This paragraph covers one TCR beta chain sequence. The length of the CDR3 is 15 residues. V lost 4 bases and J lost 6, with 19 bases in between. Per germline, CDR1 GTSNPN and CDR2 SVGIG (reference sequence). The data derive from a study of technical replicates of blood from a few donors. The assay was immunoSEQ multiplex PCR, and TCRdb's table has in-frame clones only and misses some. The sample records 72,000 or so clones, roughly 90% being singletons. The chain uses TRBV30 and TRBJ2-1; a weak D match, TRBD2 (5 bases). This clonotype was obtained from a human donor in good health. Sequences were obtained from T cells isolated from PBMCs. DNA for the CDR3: TGTGCCTGGACCCTTCCCGGGATGGCAGGCAATGAGCAGTTCTTC. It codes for CAWTLPGMAGNEQFF.